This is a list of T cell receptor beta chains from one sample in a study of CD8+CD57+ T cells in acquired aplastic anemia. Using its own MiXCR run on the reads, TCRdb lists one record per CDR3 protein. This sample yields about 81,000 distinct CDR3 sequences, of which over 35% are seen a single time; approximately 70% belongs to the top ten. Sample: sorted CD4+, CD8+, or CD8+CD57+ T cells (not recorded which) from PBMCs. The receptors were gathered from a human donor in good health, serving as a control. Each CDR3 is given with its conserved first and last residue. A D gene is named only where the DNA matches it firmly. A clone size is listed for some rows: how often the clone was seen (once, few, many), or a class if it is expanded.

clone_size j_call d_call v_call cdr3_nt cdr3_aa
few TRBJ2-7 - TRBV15 TGTGCCACATCTCCGGGTCCCGTGGGAGCCTACGAGCAGTACTTC CATSPGPVGAYEQYF
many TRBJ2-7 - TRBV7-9 TGTGCCAGCAGCTTAGCAGGGGTCTACGAGCAGTACTTC CASSLAGVYEQYF
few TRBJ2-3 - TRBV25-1 TGTGCCAGCAGTGTGGGCGGTCTTGTAACAGATACGCAGTATTTT CASSVGGLVTDTQYF
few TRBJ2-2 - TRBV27 TGTGCCAGCAGTTTAGGTGGGACCGGGGAGCTGTTTTTT CASSLGGTGELFF
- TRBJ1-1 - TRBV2 TGTGCCAGCAGCTTGTCACGGCAGAACACTGAAGCTTTCTTT CASSLSRQNTEAFF
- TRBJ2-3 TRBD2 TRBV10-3 TGTGCCATCCGGGCGGGAGAGGTAGATACGCAGTATTTT CAIRAGEVDTQYF
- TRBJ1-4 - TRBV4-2 TGTGCCAGCAGCCAAGATTCGGGGTCCAATGAAAAACTGTTTTTT CASSQDSGSNEKLFF
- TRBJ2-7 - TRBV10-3 TGTGCCACCCAGACTAGAGGGGTTGACGAGCAGTACTTC CATQTRGVDEQYF
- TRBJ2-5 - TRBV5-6 TGTGCCAGCAGCCCCCGGACAACCCAAGAGACCCAGTACTTC CASSPRTTQETQYF
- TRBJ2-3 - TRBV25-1 TGTGCCAGCAGTGCCCCCGGCTCGATCACAGATACGCAGTATTTT CASSAPGSITDTQYF
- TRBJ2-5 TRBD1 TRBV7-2 TGTGCCAGCAGGACCGGGACAGGGGAAGAGACCCAGTACTTC CASRTGTGEETQYF
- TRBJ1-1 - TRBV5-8 TGTGCCAGCAGCTTTATGAACACTGAAGCTCTCTTT CASSFMNTEALF
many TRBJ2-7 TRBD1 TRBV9 TGTGCCAGCAGCGCTGACAGGGTGGGCGAGCAGTACTTC CASSADRVGEQYF
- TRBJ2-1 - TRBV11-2 TGTGCCAGCAGCTTAGGAATTCTCAGCTCCTACAATGAGCAGTTCTTC CASSLGILSSYNEQFF
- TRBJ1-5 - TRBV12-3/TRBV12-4 TGTGCCAGCAGTTTAGGCGGGGGGACATCAAATCAGCCCCAGCATTTT CASSLGGGTSNQPQHF
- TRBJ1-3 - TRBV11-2 TGTGCCAGCAGCTTGTACGGCGCCTCTGGAAGCACCATATATTTT CASSLYGASGSTIYF
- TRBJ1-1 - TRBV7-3 TGTGCCAGCAGCGTCCCCGGGGGTGAAGCTTTCTTT CASSVPGGEAFF
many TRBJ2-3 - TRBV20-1 TGCAGTGCTAGAGACCCAGTGACCTCAGCCCTTTCCACAGATACGCAGTATTTT CSARDPVTSALSTDTQYF
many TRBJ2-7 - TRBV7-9 TGTGCCAGCAGCTTACTACAGGGCATCCCCACCGAGCAGTACTTC CASSLLQGIPTEQYF
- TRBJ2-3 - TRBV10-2 TGCGCCAGCAGTGAAACCAACGCAGATACGCAGTATTTT CASSETNADTQYF
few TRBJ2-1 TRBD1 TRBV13 TGTGCCAGCAGTTACGGACAGGGGGGGGGGTATGAGCAGTTCTTC CASSYGQGGGYEQFF
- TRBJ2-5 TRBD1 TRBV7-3 TGTGCCAGCAGTTCACAGGGGTCCGAGACCCAGTACTTC CASSSQGSETQYF
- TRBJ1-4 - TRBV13 TGTGCCAGCGGCTCCCGCATGAGGGGGGCGGAAAAACTGTTTTTT CASGSRMRGAEKLFF
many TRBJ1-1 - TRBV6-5 TGTGCCAGCAGTTACTACGGGGCCAACACTGAAGCTTTCTTT CASSYYGANTEAFF
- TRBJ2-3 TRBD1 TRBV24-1 TGTGCCACCGAGGGACAGGGAACAGATACGCAGTATTTT CATEGQGTDTQYF